The 26 T cell receptor beta chains below were found in one sample sequenced in a study of blood T cell repertoires in COVID-19. Sequenced by immunoSEQ multiplex PCR; TCRdb stores in-frame clones only, minus some. The sample shows over 60,000 clones, approximately 73% of them seen only once. The sample comprised peripheral blood. Receptor source: a man aged 55 to 70 with COVID-19, enrolled during active disease.

CDR3 DNA sequence: TGTGCCAGCAGCAAATCGACAGGGCGGGAGACCCAGTACTTC. The encoded protein is CASSKSTGRETQYF. The J gene is TRBJ2-5, the V gene TRBV21-1; the table's D gene call, TRBD1, was not cross checked with the DNA. TRBV21-1 is termed a pseudogene. CDR3 length: 14 amino acids.

The chain couples TRBV6-5 to TRBJ1-5; unclear D gene. CDR3 length: 16 residues. V shed 2 bases and J shed 1 base, with 12 bases lying between them. Germline assignment: CDR1 MNHEY and CDR2 SVGAGI. CDR3 loop: CASSYHHSRSNQPQHF. The DNA of the CDR3 is TGTGCCAGCAGTTACCATCATTCACGGAGCAATCAGCCCCAGCATTTT.

This clone was observed once. The J gene is TRBJ1-6, the V gene TRBV27; the D gene is possibly TRBD1 (6 bases). Trimming stripped 4 bases from V and 10 bases from J, with 11 bases between. Germline V CDR1 and CDR2: MNHEY, SMNVEV (reference sequence). This CDR3 has 13 residues. The CDR3 sequence is CASSSRGNSPLHF. CDR3 nucleotide sequence: TGTGCCAGCAGTTCCAGGGGAAACTCACCCCTCCACTTT.

V and J are TRBV7-7 and TRBJ2-1; TRBD2 aligns across 13 bases. The CDR3 loop spans 16 amino acids. Trimming took 1 base from V and 5 from J; bases not matched to a gene: 2. The germline CDR1 and CDR2 sequences are SSHAT and FNYEAQ (reference sequence). The CDR3 nucleotides are TGTGCCAGCAGCTTAGGACTAGCGGGAGGAAACAATGAGCAGTTCTTC. It encodes CASSLGLAGGNNEQFF.

This clone was found a few times. In DNA form, the CDR3 reads TGTGCCAGCAGCCAGGACAGGGCATACGAGCAGTACTTC. Protein product: CASSQDRAYEQYF. The chain links TRBV12-3 or TRBV12-4 to TRBJ2-7; 8 bases fit TRBD1. The CDR3 has 13 amino acids. V lost 6 bases and J lost 4; bases outside the gene matches: 5.

The chain has TRBV2 and TRBJ1-5; D possibly corresponds to TRBD1 (6 bases). Germline V gene lookup returns CDR1 SNHLY and CDR2 FYNNEI. Trimming removed 6 bases at V and 0 bases at J, with 12 bases between. The CDR3 extends over 15 amino acids. CDR3 sequence reads: CASRDTGYSNQPQHF. The DNA of the CDR3 is TGTGCCAGCAGGGATACAGGGTATAGCAATCAGCCCCAGCATTTT.

The CDR3 bases are TGTGCCAGCACTAACGCCAGGGGGAACTACGAGCAGTACTTC. It translates to CASTNARGNYEQYF. The chain links TRBV6-5 to TRBJ2-7, with 7 nucleotides matching TRBD1. J gave up 3 bases and V 7 bases, and 9 bases lay outside the gene matches. The germline gives CDR1 MNHEY, CDR2 SVGAGI. The CDR3 is 14 residues long.

This clone occurred a few times. The gene calls are TRBV3-1 (or the pseudogene TRBV3-2) and TRBJ1-2; TRBD1 is a possible D gene (5 bases). V was clipped by 3 bases and J by 8 bases, with 13 bases between them. Germline CDR1 is LGHDT and CDR2 is YNNKEL (reference sequence). There are 13 residues in the CDR3. The CDR3 DNA follows: TGTGCCAGCAGCCAGACAGAGTCTCGCGGCTACACCTTC. It translates to CASSQTESRGYTF.

This clone came up a few times. The chain is built from TRBV11-3 and TRBJ2-2; maybe TRBD2 (7 bases). This CDR3 comprises 14 residues. Germline V gene sequence: CDR1 SGHNT, CDR2 YENEEA. Trimming pared 8 bases from V and 7 bases from J, leaving 17 bases between. This CDR3 reads CASQEGGSIGELFF. The CDR3 nucleotides are TGTGCCAGCCAAGAGGGGGGGAGTATCGGGGAGCTGTTTTTT. The full variable domain, its missing parts supplied by reference TRBV11-3 and TRBJ2-2, is EAGVVQSPRYKIIEKKQPVAFWCNPISGHNTLYWYLQNLGQGPELLIRYENEEAVDDSQLPKDRFSAERLKGVDSTLKIQPAELGDSAVYLCASQEGGSIGELFFGEGSRLTVL.

V is TRBV18 and J is TRBJ1-5; D possibly corresponds to TRBD1 (5 bases). This CDR3 has 15 residues. Trimming stripped 4 bases from V and 1 base from J, with 11 bases between. Per the germline V gene, CDR1 is KGHSH and CDR2 is LQKENI. This CDR3 is CASSLSKGSNQPQHF. The CDR3 DNA is TGTGCCAGCTCACTTTCCAAGGGGAGCAATCAGCCCCAGCATTTT.

The chain has TRBV11-2 and TRBJ2-7, with 7 bases identical to TRBD1. Germline-derived CDR1 and CDR2 are SGHAT and FQNNGV. The V segment lost 1 base and the J segment 4 bases; nucleotides outside the gene matches: 1. The CDR3 sequence is 13 residues long. CDR3 DNA sequence: TGTGCCAGCAGCTTAGGGACAGGTTACGAGCAGTACTTC. Translating gives CASSLGTGYEQYF.

The chain combines TRBV5-1 with TRBJ1-2; TRBD1 might be the D (6 bases). Germline V gene sequence: CDR1 SGHRS, CDR2 YFSETQ. This CDR3 has 15 amino acids. The germline V and J ends were trimmed by 0 bases and 7 bases, with 16 bases remaining between them. The CDR3 protein is CASSLAPSGVSGYTF. CDR3 nucleotides: TGCGCCAGCAGCTTGGCCCCATCAGGGGTGAGTGGCTACACCTTC.

The chain recombines TRBV19 with TRBJ1-1; no clear D. Germline V lookup: CDR1 LNHDA, CDR2 SQIVND (reference sequence). Trimming removed 0 bases from V and 13 bases from J, with 18 bases in between. CDR3 length: 14 amino acids. Here the CDR3 reads CASSIDFEDPPDFF. The DNA of the CDR3 is TGTGCCAGTAGTATAGATTTCGAGGATCCCCCAGATTTCTTT.

The chain couples TRBV3-1 (or the pseudogene TRBV3-2) to TRBJ1-1; the D is unclear. V was clipped by 4 bases and J by 0 bases, with 12 bases between them. This CDR3 region has 15 residues. Germline loops: CDR1 LGHDT, CDR2 YNNKEL (reference sequence). Here the CDR3 reads CASSLFGSLNTEAFF. DNA for the CDR3: TGTGCCAGCAGCCTCTTCGGGAGCCTGAACACTGAAGCTTTCTTT.

The chain recombines TRBV28 with TRBJ1-2; TRBD1 might be the D (6 bases). The V gene's germline CDR1 is MDHEN and CDR2 SYDVKM. V was shortened by 3 bases and J by 4 bases, with 18 bases between the two germline ends. The CDR3 spans 16 residues. The CDR3 nucleotides are TGTGCCAGCAGTTTGATTCTCTTACAGGGAACCTATGGCTACACCTTC. It yields the protein CASSLILLQGTYGYTF.

The chain employs TRBV19 and TRBJ2-5; D is uncertain. The germline V gene encodes CDR1 LNHDA and CDR2 SQIVND (reference sequence). V lost 1 base and J lost 4, with 7 bases in between. This CDR3 is 13 amino acids long. DNA of the CDR3: TGTGCCAGTAGTATAGGAGGTCCAGAGACCCAGTACTTC. It specifies CASSIGGPETQYF.

This clone has at least ten counts. This chain connects TRBV19 to TRBJ2-1, with D hard to call. The CDR3 is 14 amino acids. Germline V gene lookup returns CDR1 LNHDA and CDR2 SQIVND (reference sequence). The ends were cut back, 6 bases at V and 5 bases at J, with 14 bases in the middle. Here the CDR3 DNA reads TGTGCCAGTAGAGCGTTCGGCGGTGACAATGAGCAGTTCTTC. Translated, it gives CASRAFGGDNEQFF.

The CDR3 region is CAWSVASSGANVLTF. As DNA, the CDR3 is TGTGCCTGGAGTGTAGCTAGCTCTGGGGCCAACGTCCTGACTTTC. This chain links TRBV30 with TRBJ2-6; D is ambiguous. The CDR3 is made up of 15 amino acids. Germline V lookup: CDR1 GTSNPN, CDR2 SVGIG (reference sequence). Trimming stripped 0 bases from V and 0 bases from J, with 6 bases between.

This clone has a handful of counts. The chain recombines TRBV12-2 with TRBJ1-1. TRBV12-2 is an annotated pseudogene. CDR3 length: 19 residues. The chain's CDR3 is CASRVRSGGALIVAPEAFF. The CDR3 region has the DNA TGTGCAAGTCGCGTAAGGTCCGGAGGGGCGCTTATAGTGGCCCCTGAAGCTTTCTTT.

This chain connects TRBV5-1 to TRBJ2-2, with D perhaps TRBD2 (5 bases). The germline V gene encodes CDR1 SGHRS and CDR2 YFSETQ. V dropped 4 bases and J dropped 1 base, with 14 bases sitting between them. This CDR3 is built from 16 residues. This CDR3 is CASSPGSGKNTGELFF. DNA for the CDR3: TGCGCCAGCAGCCCTGGGTCGGGGAAGAACACCGGGGAGCTGTTTTTT.

The chain couples TRBV24-1 to TRBJ2-3, with no clear D. This CDR3 comprises 15 residues. Germline V gene lookup returns CDR1 KGHDR and CDR2 SFDVKD. V was cut by 3 bases and J by 2 bases, with 11 bases left in between. The CDR3 reads CATSDPGLVTDTQYF. DNA for the CDR3: TGTGCCACCAGTGATCCAGGTTTAGTCACAGATACGCAGTATTTT.

J is TRBJ2-7 and V is TRBV19, with TRBD2 identical over 7 bases. The CDR3 totals 15 residues. Losses at the gene ends were 2 bases for V and 4 bases for J; bases not matched to a gene: 8. In germline, CDR1 is LNHDA, CDR2 SQIVND (reference sequence). CDR3 loop: CASSIWGGRGYEQYF. CDR3 bases: TGTGCCAGTAGTATATGGGGCGGGAGAGGGTACGAGCAGTACTTC.

The chain couples TRBV29-1 to TRBJ2-7, with a possible D match to TRBD1 (6 bases). The V end lost 4 bases, the J end lost 4 bases, and 14 bases lay between the germline ends. Germline assignment: CDR1 SQVTM and CDR2 ANQGSEA. The CDR3 has 13 amino acids. CDR3 coding DNA: TGCAGCGTTGGCCCAACAGGGCCATACGAGCAGTACTTC. This translates into CSVGPTGPYEQYF.

CDR3 in amino acids: CASSRLAGGSLDTQYF. CDR3 nucleotide sequence: TGTGCCAGCAGCCGGCTAGCGGGGGGCTCCCTCGATACGCAGTATTTT. The V and J genes are TRBV7-3 and TRBJ2-3; 11 positions agree with TRBD2. The V gene's germline CDR1 is SGHTA and CDR2 FQGTGA. There are 16 residues in the CDR3. J gave up 6 bases and V 5 bases, and 10 bases lay outside the gene matches.

In the case of this clone: Other DNA sequences in the same sample also yield this CDR3. The chain couples TRBV18 to TRBJ1-2; TRBD1 matches at 9 bases. J lost 7 bases, V lost 3 bases, and 3 bases had no gene match. The CDR3 extends over 13 amino acids. CDR1 is KGHSH, CDR2 LQKENI, per germline. CDR3 in DNA: TGTGCCAGCTCACCCCGGGACAGGGCTGGCTACACCTTC. It codes for CASSPRDRAGYTF. Variable domain in full (rest from reference TRBV18 and TRBJ1-2): NAGVMQNPRHLVRRRGQEARLRCSPMKGHSHVYWYRQLPEEGLKFMVYLQKENIIDESGMPKERFSAEFPKEGPSILRIQQVVRGDSAAYFCASSPRDRAGYTFGSGTRLTVV.

The genes are TRBV4-2 and TRBJ1-3; D call uncertain. Trimming shortened V by 1 base and J by 0 bases, and 10 bases separated the two germline ends. The CDR3 is 16 amino acids. The germline V gene has CDR1 LGHNA and CDR2 YNFKEQ. The CDR3 bases are TGTGCCAGCAGCCAAGCGGGCGGAGGCTCTGGAAACACCATATATTTT. It encodes CASSQAGGGSGNTIYF.